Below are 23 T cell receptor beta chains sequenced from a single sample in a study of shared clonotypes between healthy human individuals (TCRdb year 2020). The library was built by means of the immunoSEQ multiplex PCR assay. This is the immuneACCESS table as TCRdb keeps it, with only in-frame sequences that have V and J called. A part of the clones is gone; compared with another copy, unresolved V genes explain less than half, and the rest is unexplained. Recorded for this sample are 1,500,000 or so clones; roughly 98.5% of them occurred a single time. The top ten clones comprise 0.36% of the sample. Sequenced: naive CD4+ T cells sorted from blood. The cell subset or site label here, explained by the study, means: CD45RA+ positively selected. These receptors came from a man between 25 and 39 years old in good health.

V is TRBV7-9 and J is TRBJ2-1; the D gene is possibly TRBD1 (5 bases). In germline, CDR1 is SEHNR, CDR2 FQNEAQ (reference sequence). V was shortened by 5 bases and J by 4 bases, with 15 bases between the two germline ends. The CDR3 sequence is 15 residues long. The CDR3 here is CASSPRQTSYNEQFF. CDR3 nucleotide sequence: TGTGCCAGCAGCCCAAGACAGACGTCGTACAATGAGCAGTTCTTC.

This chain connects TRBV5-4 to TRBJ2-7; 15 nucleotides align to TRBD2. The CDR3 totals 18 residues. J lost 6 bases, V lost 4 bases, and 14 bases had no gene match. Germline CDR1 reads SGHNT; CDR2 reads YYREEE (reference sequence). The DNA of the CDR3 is TGTGCCAGCAGCCCTGATCACCCGGGACTAGCGGGAGGTTCCGAGCAGTACTTC. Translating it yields CASSPDHPGLAGGSEQYF.

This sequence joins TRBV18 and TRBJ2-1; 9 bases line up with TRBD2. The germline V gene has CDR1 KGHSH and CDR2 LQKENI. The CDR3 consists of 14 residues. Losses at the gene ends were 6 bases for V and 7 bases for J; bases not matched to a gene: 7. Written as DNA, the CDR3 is TGTGCCAGCTCTCTAGCGGGAAGGTTGAATGAGCAGTTCTTC. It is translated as CASSLAGRLNEQFF.

CDR3 residues: CATRAPGQGRETQYF. CDR3 DNA: TGTGCCACCAGAGCACCGGGACAGGGTCGAGAGACCCAGTACTTC. The chain is built from TRBV7-9 and TRBJ2-5, with TRBD1 matching over 9 bases. Germline loops: CDR1 SEHNR, CDR2 FQNEAQ (reference sequence). With 10 bases clipped from V and 4 bases from J, the junction kept 13 bases outside the gene matches. The CDR3 has 15 residues.

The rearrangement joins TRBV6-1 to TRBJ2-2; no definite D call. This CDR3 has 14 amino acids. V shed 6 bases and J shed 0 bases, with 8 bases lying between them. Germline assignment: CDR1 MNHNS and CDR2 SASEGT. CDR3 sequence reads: CASRRQTNTGELFF. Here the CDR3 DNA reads TGTGCCAGCAGAAGGCAGACGAACACCGGGGAGCTGTTTTTT.

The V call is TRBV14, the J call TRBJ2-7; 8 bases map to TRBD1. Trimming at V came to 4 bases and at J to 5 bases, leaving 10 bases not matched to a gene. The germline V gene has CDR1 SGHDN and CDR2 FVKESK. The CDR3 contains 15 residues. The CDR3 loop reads CASSPRTGWVHEQYF. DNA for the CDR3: TGTGCCAGCAGCCCAAGGACAGGGTGGGTCCACGAGCAGTACTTC.

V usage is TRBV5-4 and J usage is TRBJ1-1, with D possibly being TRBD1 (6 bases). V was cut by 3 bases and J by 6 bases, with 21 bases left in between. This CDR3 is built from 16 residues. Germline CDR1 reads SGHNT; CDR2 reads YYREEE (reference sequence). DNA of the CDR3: TGTGCCAGCAGCTCGGTGTCAGGGGCAGGGTGGCCTGAAGCTTTCTTT. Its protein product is CASSSVSGAGWPEAFF.

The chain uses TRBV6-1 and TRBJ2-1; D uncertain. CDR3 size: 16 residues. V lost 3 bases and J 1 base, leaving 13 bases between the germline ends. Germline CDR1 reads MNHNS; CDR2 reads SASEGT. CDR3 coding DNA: TGTGCCAGCAGTGATCAGGTTATACCGTCCTACAATGAGCAGTTCTTC. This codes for CASSDQVIPSYNEQFF.

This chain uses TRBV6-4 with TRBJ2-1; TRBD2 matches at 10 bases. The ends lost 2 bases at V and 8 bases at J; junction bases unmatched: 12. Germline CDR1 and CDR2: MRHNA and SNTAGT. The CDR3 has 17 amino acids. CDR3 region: CASSDPRASGSVDEQFF. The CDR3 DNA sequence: TGTGCCAGCAGTGACCCCCGGGCTAGCGGGAGCGTGGATGAGCAGTTCTTC.

CDR3 sequence (DNA): TGCGCCAGCAGCTTCGGACAGGGCCTCGGGGGCTACACCTTC. Encoded protein: CASSFGQGLGGYTF. The chain couples TRBV5-1 to TRBJ1-2; 8 nucleotides match TRBD1. This CDR3 contains 14 residues. CDR1 is SGHRS and CDR2 is YFSETQ in the germline V gene. The V and J ends lost 2 bases and 8 bases, in that order; junction bases with no gene match: 8.

This CDR3 reads CATSSHRGTNTGELFF. The CDR3 DNA is TGTGCCACCAGCAGTCACAGGGGCACGAACACCGGGGAGCTGTTTTTT. V gene TRBV15 combines with J gene TRBJ2-2; 7 bases are shared with TRBD1. This CDR3 comprises 16 residues. V trimming: 3 bases; J trimming: 0 bases; junction bases outside the gene matches: 4. Germline V lookup: CDR1 LNHNV, CDR2 YYDKDF (reference sequence).

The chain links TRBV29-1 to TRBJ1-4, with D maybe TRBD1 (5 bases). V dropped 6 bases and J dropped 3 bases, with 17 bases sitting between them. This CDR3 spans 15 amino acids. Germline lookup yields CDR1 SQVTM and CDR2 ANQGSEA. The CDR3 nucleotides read TGCAGCGTACAACAAGCGGGACTATCTAATGAAAAACTGTTTTTT. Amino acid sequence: CSVQQAGLSNEKLFF. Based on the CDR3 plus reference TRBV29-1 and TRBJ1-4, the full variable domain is SAVISQKPSRDICQRGTSLTIQCQVDSQVTMMFWYRQQPGQSLTLIATANQGSEATYESGFVIDKFPISRPNLTFSTLTVSNMSPEDSSIYLCSVQQAGLSNEKLFFGSGTQLSVL.

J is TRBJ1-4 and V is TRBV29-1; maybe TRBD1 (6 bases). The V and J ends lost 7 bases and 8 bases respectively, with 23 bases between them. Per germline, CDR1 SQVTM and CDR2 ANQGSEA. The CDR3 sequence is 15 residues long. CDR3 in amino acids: CSAGGLGAPWEKLFF. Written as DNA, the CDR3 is TGCAGCGCGGGGGGTTTGGGGGCCCCGTGGGAAAAACTGTTTTTT.

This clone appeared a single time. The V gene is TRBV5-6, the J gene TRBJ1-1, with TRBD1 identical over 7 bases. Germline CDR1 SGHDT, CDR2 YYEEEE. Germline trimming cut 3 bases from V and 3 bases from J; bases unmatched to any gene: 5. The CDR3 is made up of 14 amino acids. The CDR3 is CASSSETGDTEAFF. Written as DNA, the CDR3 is TGTGCCAGCAGCTCCGAAACAGGGGACACTGAAGCTTTCTTT.

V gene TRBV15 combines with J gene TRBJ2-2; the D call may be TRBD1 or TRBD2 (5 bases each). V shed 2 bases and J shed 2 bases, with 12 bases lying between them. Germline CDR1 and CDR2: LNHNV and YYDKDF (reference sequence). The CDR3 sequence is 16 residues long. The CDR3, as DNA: TGTGCCACCAGCAGAAACCCCGGGACCAACACCGGGGAGCTGTTTTTT. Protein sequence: CATSRNPGTNTGELFF.

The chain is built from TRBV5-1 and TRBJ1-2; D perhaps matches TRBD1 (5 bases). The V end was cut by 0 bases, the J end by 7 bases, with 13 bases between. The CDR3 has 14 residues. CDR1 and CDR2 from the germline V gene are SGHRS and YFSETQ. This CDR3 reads CASSLDRTSLGYTF. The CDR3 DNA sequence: TGCGCCAGCAGCTTGGACAGGACCTCTCTTGGCTACACCTTC.

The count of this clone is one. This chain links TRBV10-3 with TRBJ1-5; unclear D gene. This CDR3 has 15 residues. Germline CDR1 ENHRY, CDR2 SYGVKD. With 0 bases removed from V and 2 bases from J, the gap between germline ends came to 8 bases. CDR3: CAISESLVRNQPQHF. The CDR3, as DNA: TGTGCCATCAGTGAGTCGTTGGTTCGCAATCAGCCCCAGCATTTT.

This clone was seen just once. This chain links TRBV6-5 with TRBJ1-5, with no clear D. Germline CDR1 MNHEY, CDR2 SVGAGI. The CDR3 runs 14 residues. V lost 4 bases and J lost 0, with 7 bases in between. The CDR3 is CASSLQHSNQPQHF. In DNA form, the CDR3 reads TGTGCCAGCAGTTTACAGCATAGCAATCAGCCCCAGCATTTT.

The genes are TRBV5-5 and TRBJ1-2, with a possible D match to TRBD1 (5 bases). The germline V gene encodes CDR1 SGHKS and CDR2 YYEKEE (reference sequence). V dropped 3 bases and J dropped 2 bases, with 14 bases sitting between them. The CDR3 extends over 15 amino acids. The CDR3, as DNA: TGTGCCAGCAGCTGGGGAGGGGTGGAGAACTATGGCTACACCTTC. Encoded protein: CASSWGGVENYGYTF.

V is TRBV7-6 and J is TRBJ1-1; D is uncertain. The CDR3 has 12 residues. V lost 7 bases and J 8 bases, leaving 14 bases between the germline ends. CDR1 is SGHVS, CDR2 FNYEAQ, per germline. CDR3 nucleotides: TGTGCCAGCACCTCATTACGGGGAGAAGCTTTCTTT. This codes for CASTSLRGEAFF.

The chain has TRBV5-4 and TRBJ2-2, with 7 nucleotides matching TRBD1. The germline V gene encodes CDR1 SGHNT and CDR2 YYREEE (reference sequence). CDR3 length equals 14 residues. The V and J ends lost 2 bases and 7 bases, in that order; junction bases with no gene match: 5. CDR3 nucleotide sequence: TGTGCCAGCAGCTTTAAGGGGGCGGGCGGGGAGCTGTTTTTT. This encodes CASSFKGAGGELFF.

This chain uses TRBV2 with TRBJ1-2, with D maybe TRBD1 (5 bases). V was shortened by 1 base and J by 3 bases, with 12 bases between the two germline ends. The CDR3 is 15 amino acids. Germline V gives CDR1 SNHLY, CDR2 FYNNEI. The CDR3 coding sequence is TGTGCCAGCAGTGAAGGAATGGGACGGGACTATGGCTACACCTTC. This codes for CASSEGMGRDYGYTF.

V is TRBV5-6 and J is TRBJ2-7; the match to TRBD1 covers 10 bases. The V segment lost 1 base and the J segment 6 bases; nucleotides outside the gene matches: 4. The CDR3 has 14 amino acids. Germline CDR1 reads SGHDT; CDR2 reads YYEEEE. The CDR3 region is CASSLPGTGAEQYF. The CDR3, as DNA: TGTGCCAGCAGCTTGCCCGGGACAGGGGCCGAGCAGTACTTC. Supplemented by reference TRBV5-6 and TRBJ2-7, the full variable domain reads DAGVTQSPTHLIKTRGQQVTLRCSPKSGHDTVSWYQQALGQGPQFIFQYYEEEERQRGNFPDRFSGHQFPNYSSELNVNALLLGDSALYLCASSLPGTGAEQYFGPGTRLTVT.